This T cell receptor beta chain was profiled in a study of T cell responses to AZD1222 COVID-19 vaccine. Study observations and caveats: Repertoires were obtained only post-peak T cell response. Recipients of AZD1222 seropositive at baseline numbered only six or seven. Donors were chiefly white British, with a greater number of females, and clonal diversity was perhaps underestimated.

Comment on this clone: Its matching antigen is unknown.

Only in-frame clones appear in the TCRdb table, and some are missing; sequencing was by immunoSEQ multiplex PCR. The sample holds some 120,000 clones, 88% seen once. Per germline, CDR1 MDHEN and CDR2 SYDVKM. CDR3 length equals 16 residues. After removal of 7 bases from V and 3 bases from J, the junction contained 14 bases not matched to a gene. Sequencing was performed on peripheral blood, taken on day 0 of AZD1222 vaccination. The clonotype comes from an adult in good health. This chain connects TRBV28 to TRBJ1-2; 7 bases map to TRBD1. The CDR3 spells CASTPGSAGTDYGYTF. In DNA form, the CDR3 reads TGTGCCAGCACCCCGGGTTCCGCCGGGACAGACTATGGCTACACCTTC.